Listed here are 25 T cell receptor beta chains from one sample, sequenced in a study of shared clonotypes between healthy human individuals (dated by TCRdb to about 2020). Libraries were constructed by the immunoSEQ multiplex PCR assay. TCRdb took this table from immuneACCESS and kept in-frame rearrangements with V and J called. Such tables lack part of the clones; where checked against another copy, unresolved V genes explain under half of the gap, and the rest is unexplained. In this sample the table shows some 550,000 clones, approximately 97% of which occur a single time. The ten largest make up approximately 0.057% of the sample. The source material was naive CD4+ T cells sorted from blood. The cell subset or site label here, explained by the study, means: CD45RA+ positively selected. Receptors were obtained from a woman aged 25 to 45 in good health.

V is TRBV19 and J is TRBJ1-1; D gene unclear. The germline V and J ends were trimmed by 0 bases and 11 bases, with 19 bases remaining between them. CDR1 and CDR2 from the germline V gene are LNHDA and SQIVND (reference sequence). This CDR3 has 15 residues. The CDR3 DNA reads as TGTGCCAGTAGTATAGATTACACAACAGCCCTGACTGCTTTCTTT. Translated, it gives CASSIDYTTALTAFF.

The chain carries TRBV7-3 and TRBJ2-2; TRBD2 is a possible D gene (6 bases). CDR1 and CDR2 from the germline V gene are SGHTA and FQGTGA. The CDR3 loop spans 15 amino acids. V lost 0 bases and J lost 5, with 10 bases in between. CDR3 in DNA: TGTGCCAGCAGCTTAACGCGGGATAGGACCGGGGAGCTGTTTTTT. Translated, it gives CASSLTRDRTGELFF.

The chain is built from TRBV4-2 and TRBJ2-7; 8 bases agree with TRBD2. Germline V lookup: CDR1 LGHNA, CDR2 YNFKEQ. The CDR3 contains 16 residues. V lost 4 bases and J lost 2; bases outside the gene matches: 10. The CDR3 DNA is TGTGCCAGCAGCCTCCAGATGGGAGCGGGAGCCTACGAGCAGTACTTC. Translated, it gives CASSLQMGAGAYEQYF.

The chain carries TRBV19 and TRBJ2-5; 7 bases are shared with TRBD2. The DNA end is a closer match to TRBJ2-7, so the J assignment may be wrong. CDR3 length: 17 amino acids. Germline V CDR1 and CDR2: LNHDA, SQIVND (reference sequence). The CDR3 is CASRGGASGNLNYEQYF. In DNA form, the CDR3 reads TGTGCCAGTAGAGGCGGGGCTAGCGGAAACCTCAACTACGAGCAGTACTTC.

The chain recombines TRBV30 with TRBJ2-7, with 16 bases identical to TRBD2. Trimming cost V 1 base and J 2 bases; bases outside gene matches: 8. The CDR3 has 18 amino acids. Germline assignment: CDR1 GTSNPN and CDR2 SVGIG (reference sequence). CDR3 nucleotide sequence: TGTGCCTGGAGTGACCCGGGACTAGCGGGAGGGCAAACCTACGAGCAGTACTTC. It specifies CAWSDPGLAGGQTYEQYF.

V and J are TRBV7-2 and TRBJ2-5; no clear D gene. Trimming cost V 3 bases and J 0 bases, with 2 bases left between them. CDR3 size: 12 residues. Germline lookup yields CDR1 SGHTA and CDR2 FQGNSA. The CDR3 loop reads CASSLDQETQYF. The CDR3 coding sequence is TGTGCCAGCAGCTTGGACCAAGAGACCCAGTACTTC. The complete variable domain, with remaining parts taken from reference TRBV7-2 and TRBJ2-5, reads GAGVSQSPSNKVTEKGKDVELRCDPISGHTALYWYRQSLGQGLEFLIYFQGNSAPDKSGLPSDRFSAERTGGSVSTLTIQRTQQEDSAVYLCASSLDQETQYFGPGTRLLVL.

The V call is TRBV12-2, the J call TRBJ1-1; the table's D gene call, TRBD1, was not cross checked with the DNA. TRBV12-2 is deemed a pseudogene. The CDR3 is 15 amino acids. The CDR3: CASRWGRRCPLMAFF. In DNA, the CDR3 is TGTGCAAGTCGCTGGGGGCGCAGGTGTCCCCTCATGGCTTTCTTT.

The chain is built from TRBV19 and TRBJ1-1; the D is unclear. CDR3 length: 12 residues. Between the trimmed V and J ends, which lost 3 bases and 1 base, there was a span of 3 bases. Per the germline V gene, CDR1 is LNHDA and CDR2 is SQIVND (reference sequence). The CDR3 DNA sequence: TGTGCCAGTAGTATTAAGAACACTGAAGCTTTCTTT. This gives the protein CASSIKNTEAFF.

J is TRBJ2-2 and V is TRBV6-5, with D tentatively TRBD1 (6 bases). The CDR3 spans 16 residues. Germline-derived CDR1 and CDR2 are MNHEY and SVGAGI. V was pared by 1 base and J by 6 bases, with 15 bases between. In nucleotides, the CDR3 is TGTGCCAGCAGTTACTTTTTCACAGGGTCGGCCGGGGAGCTGTTTTTT. Translating it yields CASSYFFTGSAGELFF.

The chain has TRBV6-6 and TRBJ2-5, with 11 bases matching TRBD2. CDR1 MNHNY and CDR2 SVGAGI come from the germline V gene (reference sequence). With 10 bases clipped from V and 3 bases from J, the junction kept 10 bases outside the gene matches. The CDR3 spans 15 residues. CDR3 in DNA: TGTGCCACACGTGCAGTGACTAGCGGGAAAGAGACCCAGTACTTC. It is translated as CATRAVTSGKETQYF.

The chain has TRBV18 and TRBJ1-4; no definite D call. The germline V gene encodes CDR1 KGHSH and CDR2 LQKENI. V lost 4 bases to trimming and J lost 2 bases, with 14 bases between them. The CDR3 covers 16 residues. Here the CDR3 DNA reads TGTGCCAGCTCACGCCAGGCTTCTGGGACTAATGAAAAACTGTTTTTT. This encodes CASSRQASGTNEKLFF.

This chain links TRBV7-9 with TRBJ1-2; tentative D call: TRBD1 (5 bases). Germline CDR1 reads SEHNR; CDR2 reads FQNEAQ (reference sequence). CDR3 size: 16 residues. The V end was cut by 1 base, the J end by 8 bases, with 20 bases between. The DNA of the CDR3 is TGTGCCAGCAGCTTAGGAAGCGGGGAGGGGAGTGGCGGCTACACCTTC. Translating gives CASSLGSGEGSGGYTF.

V usage is TRBV12-5 and J usage is TRBJ1-5; D is unresolved. This CDR3 has 18 amino acids. V gave up 3 bases and J gave up 0 bases, with 18 bases separating them. Per germline, CDR1 LGHNT and CDR2 FRNRAP. CDR3: CASGFSPADGLSNQPQHF. Here the CDR3 DNA reads TGTGCTAGTGGTTTCAGCCCAGCCGATGGGCTTAGCAATCAGCCCCAGCATTTT.

CDR3 residues: CASSVAGPTHTGELFF. The CDR3 coding sequence is TGTGCCAGCAGCGTGGCGGGACCAACCCACACCGGGGAGCTGTTTTTT. This chain links TRBV9 with TRBJ2-2; tentatively, D is TRBD2 (6 bases). The germline V gene has CDR1 SGDLS and CDR2 YYNGEE. The germline V and J ends were trimmed by 2 bases and 3 bases, with 14 bases remaining between them. The CDR3 length is 16 residues.

The chain employs TRBV18 and TRBJ2-5, with 7 bases that match TRBD2. Germline V gene lookup returns CDR1 KGHSH and CDR2 LQKENI. The CDR3 spans 14 residues. Germline trimming cut 3 bases from V and 2 bases from J; bases unmatched to any gene: 3. Here the CDR3 DNA reads TGTGCCAGCTCACCTTTTAGCGGGCAAGAGACCCAGTACTTC. Amino acid sequence: CASSPFSGQETQYF.

J is TRBJ2-1 and V is TRBV28; possibly TRBD1 or TRBD2 for D (5 bases each). The CDR3 covers 14 residues. V lost 8 bases to trimming and J lost 2 bases, with 13 bases between them. Germline V gene lookup returns CDR1 MDHEN and CDR2 SYDVKM. CDR3 coding DNA: TGTGCCAGCCGAGAGGGACGGACCTACAATGAGCAGTTCTTC. This sequence encodes CASREGRTYNEQFF.

The chain links TRBV5-1 to TRBJ1-2; D unclear. The CDR3 runs 16 residues. V lost 4 bases, J lost 0 bases, and 16 bases lay in between. Germline assignment: CDR1 SGHRS and CDR2 YFSETQ. CDR3 in DNA: TGCGCCAGCAGCCCCAAGGTGGATAGTTCTAACTATGGCTACACCTTC. This encodes CASSPKVDSSNYGYTF. Variable domain in full (rest from reference TRBV5-1 and TRBJ1-2): KAGVTQTPRYLIKTRGQQVTLSCSPISGHRSVSWYQQTPGQGLQFLFEYFSETQRNKGNFPGRFSGRQFSNSRSEMNVSTLELGDSALYLCASSPKVDSSNYGYTFGSGTRLTVV.

Notes on this clone: This CDR3 is also generated by other DNA sequences in the sample. V gene TRBV19 combines with J gene TRBJ2-7; TRBD2 agrees at 9 bases. With V trimmed by 3 bases and J by 1 base, 4 bases remained unmatched. The CDR3 runs 15 residues. Germline V gives CDR1 LNHDA, CDR2 SQIVND (reference sequence). CDR3: CASSIGLAGSYEQYF. The CDR3, as DNA: TGTGCCAGTAGTATTGGGCTAGCGGGGTCCTACGAGCAGTACTTC.

J is TRBJ2-1 and V is TRBV6-1; weak D call: TRBD2 (6 bases). Between the trimmed V and J ends, which lost 3 bases and 5 bases, there was a span of 14 bases. Per germline, CDR1 MNHNS and CDR2 SASEGT. This CDR3 has 15 amino acids. The DNA of the CDR3 is TGTGCCAGCAGTGAGGCGGCTAGCGAGAACAATGAGCAGTTCTTC. This encodes CASSEAASENNEQFF.

The J gene is TRBJ2-3, the V gene TRBV7-2, with D uncertain. With 0 bases removed from V and 2 bases from J, the gap between germline ends came to 15 bases. Looked up from germline, CDR1 is SGHTA and CDR2 is FQGNSA. This CDR3 has 17 amino acids. CDR3 nucleotides: TGTGCCAGCAGCTTAGCTGTTTCGTCCCCTTACACAGATACGCAGTATTTT. Encoded protein: CASSLAVSSPYTDTQYF.

The chain is built from TRBV30 and TRBJ2-1; D is unclear. The V and J ends lost 3 bases and 0 bases respectively, with 9 bases between them. Looked up from germline, CDR1 is GTSNPN and CDR2 is SVGIG (reference sequence). This CDR3 has 14 residues. The CDR3 sequence: CAWRKDGSYNEQFF. Written as DNA, the CDR3 is TGTGCCTGGAGAAAAGACGGCTCCTACAATGAGCAGTTCTTC.

The chain is built from TRBV7-9 and TRBJ1-6; 7 positions agree with TRBD1. V lost 4 bases to trimming and J lost 10 bases; unmatched junction nucleotides: 10. The CDR3 sequence is 15 residues long. Germline V gene data show CDR1 as SEHNR and CDR2 as FQNEAQ (reference sequence). CDR3 DNA: TGTGCCAGCAGCTCCCAGGGAGGGGGCAAATCACCCCTCCACTTT. Its protein is CASSSQGGGKSPLHF. Drawing the rest from reference TRBV7-9 and TRBJ1-6, the complete variable domain is DTGVSQNPRHKITKRGQNVTFRCDPISEHNRLYWYRQTLGQGPEFLTYFQNEAQLEKSRLLSDRFSAERPKGSFSTLEIQRTEQGDSAMYLCASSSQGGGKSPLHFGNGTRLTVT.

This sequence joins TRBV6-6 and TRBJ2-3, with D unresolved. V lost 5 bases and J lost 2, with 14 bases in between. Germline lookup yields CDR1 MNHNY and CDR2 SVGAGI (reference sequence). This CDR3 has 15 residues. CDR3 in DNA: TGTGCCAGCAGTCCTCAAACGGGTCCCACAGATACGCAGTATTTT. It translates to CASSPQTGPTDTQYF.

This chain links TRBV13 with TRBJ1-1, with D maybe TRBD1 (5 bases). Germline V gives CDR1 PRHDT, CDR2 FYEKMQ (reference sequence). The CDR3 spans 14 residues. V lost 1 base and J lost 5, with 11 bases in between. CDR3 sequence reads: CASSLDQGGTEAFF. Here the CDR3 DNA reads TGTGCCAGCAGCTTAGATCAGGGCGGAACTGAAGCTTTCTTT.

The rearrangement joins TRBV5-1 to TRBJ1-1, with TRBD1 matching 9 bases. The CDR3 contains 15 residues. V was pared by 4 bases and J by 4 bases, with 8 bases of the junction left unmatched. Germline V CDR1 and CDR2: SGHRS, YFSETQ. CDR3 amino acids: CASSAQGARGTEAFF. The CDR3 nucleotides read TGCGCCAGCAGCGCACAGGGGGCGCGTGGCACTGAAGCTTTCTTT.